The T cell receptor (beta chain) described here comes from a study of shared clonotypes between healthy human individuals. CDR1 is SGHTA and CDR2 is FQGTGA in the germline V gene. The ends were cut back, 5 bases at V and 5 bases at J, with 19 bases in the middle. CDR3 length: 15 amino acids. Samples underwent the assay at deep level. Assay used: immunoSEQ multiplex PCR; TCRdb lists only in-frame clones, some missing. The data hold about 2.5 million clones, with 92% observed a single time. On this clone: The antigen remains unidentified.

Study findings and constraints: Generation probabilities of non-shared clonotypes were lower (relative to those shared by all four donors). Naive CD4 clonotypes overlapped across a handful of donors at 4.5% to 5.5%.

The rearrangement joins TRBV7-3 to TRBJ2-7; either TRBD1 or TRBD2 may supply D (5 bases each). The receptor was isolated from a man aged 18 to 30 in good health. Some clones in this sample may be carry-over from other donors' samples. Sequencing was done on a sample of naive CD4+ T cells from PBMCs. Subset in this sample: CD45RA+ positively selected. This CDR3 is CASSATGPPSDEQYF. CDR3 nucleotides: TGTGCCAGCAGCGCTACGGGACCCCCAAGCGACGAGCAGTACTTC.